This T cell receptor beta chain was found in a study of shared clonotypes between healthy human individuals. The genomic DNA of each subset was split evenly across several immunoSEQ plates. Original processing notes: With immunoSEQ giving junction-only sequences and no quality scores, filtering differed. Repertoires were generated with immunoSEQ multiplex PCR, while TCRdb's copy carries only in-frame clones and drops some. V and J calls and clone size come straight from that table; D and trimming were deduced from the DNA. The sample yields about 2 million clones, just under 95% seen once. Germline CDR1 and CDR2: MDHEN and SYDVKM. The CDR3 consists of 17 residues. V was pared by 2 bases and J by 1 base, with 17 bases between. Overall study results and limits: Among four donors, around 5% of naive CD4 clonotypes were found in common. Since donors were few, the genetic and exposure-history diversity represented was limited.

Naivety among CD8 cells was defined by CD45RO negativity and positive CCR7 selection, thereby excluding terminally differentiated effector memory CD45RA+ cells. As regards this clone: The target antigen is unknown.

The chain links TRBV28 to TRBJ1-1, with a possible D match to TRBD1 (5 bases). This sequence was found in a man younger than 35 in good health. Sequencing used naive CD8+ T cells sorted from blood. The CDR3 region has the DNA TGTGCCAGCAGTTTAATCCGGGACTACGATTCGAACACTGAAGCTTTCTTT. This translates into CASSLIRDYDSNTEAFF. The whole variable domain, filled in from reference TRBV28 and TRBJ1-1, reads DVKVTQSSRYLVKRTGEKVFLECVQDMDHENMFWYRQDPGLGLRLIYFSYDVKMKEKGDIPEGYSVSREKKERFSLILESASTNQTSMYLCASSLIRDYDSNTEAFFGQGTRLTVV.